This section outlines one T cell receptor (beta chain) sequence together with its context. This receptor's antigen is unknown. Base-call qualities are not available, and no considerably larger clone is one nucleotide away. The CDR3, from cysteine to phenylalanine, totals 13 residues. Left in the record is the CDR3 DNA by itself, 39 bases read in frame from the first base. V ends up 7 bases short and J 4 bases short, with an unmatched junction base count of 2. According to the germline V gene, CDR1 reads MNHEY and CDR2 reads SVGAGI. This specimen comes from a study of blood T cell repertoires in COVID-19 (dated by TCRdb to about 2020). As for the study more broadly: The collaborator samples originated in the United States, Italy and Spain and spanned the acute and convalescent phases of COVID-19. Where available, HLA class I and class II types were obtained from metadata supplied by the sample provider rather than from assay-based typing. The samples were drawn from the first 160 participants of the ongoing ImmuneRACE study and from over a thousand subjects provided by 6 global collaborators. Subjects who had been exposed to COVID-19, were actively infected with it, or had recovered from it provided the deeply sampled blood TCRbeta repertoires that made up the dataset. The sample metadata nearly always contained a de-identified subject ID, COVID-19 status, age in years and sex. The repertoires were released in a freely available public database intended as a resource for research on the immune response to SARS-CoV-2. The prospective study material was composed of cDNA or gDNA derived from T cells, B-cell-depleted T cells, or PBMCs.

Overall study outcomes, separate from this receptor: The quantity of clinical and demographic metadata differed by source and by participant and was supplied without curation.

One collaborating source in Seattle enrolled patients during active infection and followed them longitudinally through the course of disease. The collaborating institutions used their own protocols to collect whole blood in K2EDTA tubes. Collaborator samples were shipped for TCRbeta analysis as frozen whole blood, isolated PBMCs, or DNA extracted from either sample type. TCRbeta CDR3 regions were amplified from genomic DNA using the immunoSEQ Assay, a bias-controlled multiplex PCR. Under the source paper's analysis protocol: The number of nucleated cells in each sample was estimated by amplification of reference gene primers within the assay. To quantify the absolute abundance of each unique TCRbeta CDR3 rearrangement, sequence reads were collapsed and filtered. For each sample, productive Simpson clonality was calculated by taking the square root of Simpson's diversity index across productive rearrangements. Here the immuneACCESS table is served through TCRdb, limited to in-frame sequences with V and J called. Missing clones are a known gap in these copies; in checked studies unresolved V genes cover under half, and the rest lacks a known reason. The DNA was the basis for D and trimming; V, J and clone size are from that table. The sample table records roughly 70,000 clones; about 89% of these occur just once. Roughly 2.6% of the sample is in the top ten clones.

This receptor was obtained from a man aged 50 to 60 with COVID-19, enrolled during active disease. Here the chain combines TRBV6-5 and TRBJ2-1; 9 bases in the junction line up with TRBD2. Sequencing was done on a sample of peripheral blood. The CDR3 loop reads CASKLAGYNEQFF. The DNA sequence is given as TGTGCCAGCAAACTAGCGGGTTACAATGAGCAGTTCTTC.